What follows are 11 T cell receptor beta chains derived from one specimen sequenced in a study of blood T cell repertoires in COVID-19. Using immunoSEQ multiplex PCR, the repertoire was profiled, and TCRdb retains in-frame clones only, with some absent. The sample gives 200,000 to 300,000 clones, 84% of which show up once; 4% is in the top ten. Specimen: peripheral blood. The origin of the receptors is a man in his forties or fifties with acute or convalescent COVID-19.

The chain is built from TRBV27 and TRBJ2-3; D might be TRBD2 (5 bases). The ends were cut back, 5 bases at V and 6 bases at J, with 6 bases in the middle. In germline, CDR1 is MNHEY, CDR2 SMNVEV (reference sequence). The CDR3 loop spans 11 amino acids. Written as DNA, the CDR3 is TGTGCCAGCAGTCCGGGGGATACGCAGTATTTT. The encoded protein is CASSPGDTQYF.

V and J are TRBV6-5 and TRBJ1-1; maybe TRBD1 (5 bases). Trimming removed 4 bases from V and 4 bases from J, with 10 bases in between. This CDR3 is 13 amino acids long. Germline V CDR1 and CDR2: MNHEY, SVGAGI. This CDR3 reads CASSWGHGTEAFF. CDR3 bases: TGTGCCAGCAGTTGGGGCCATGGCACTGAAGCTTTCTTT.

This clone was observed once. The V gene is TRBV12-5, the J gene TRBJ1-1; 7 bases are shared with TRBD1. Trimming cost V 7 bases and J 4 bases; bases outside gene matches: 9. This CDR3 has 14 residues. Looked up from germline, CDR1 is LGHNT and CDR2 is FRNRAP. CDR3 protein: CASALGDRSTEAFF. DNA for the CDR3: TGTGCTAGTGCCCTAGGGGACAGATCCACTGAAGCTTTCTTT.

The chain's CDR3 is CASSEAGGGLAKNIQYF. The DNA of the CDR3 is TGTGCCAGCAGCGAAGCAGGGGGCGGGCTAGCCAAAAACATTCAGTACTTC. This chain links TRBV9 with TRBJ2-4, with 8 positions matching TRBD1. The CDR3 totals 17 residues. Germline assignment: CDR1 SGDLS and CDR2 YYNGEE. J was trimmed by 0 bases and V by 3 bases; bases with no gene match: 8.

The CDR3 region is CASSNELAGVSNEQFF. In nucleotides, the CDR3 is TGTGCCAGCAGCAACGAACTAGCGGGAGTTTCCAATGAGCAGTTCTTC. The rearrangement links TRBV3-1 (or the pseudogene TRBV3-2) to TRBJ2-1; TRBD2 agrees at 11 bases. V shed 5 bases, J shed 6 bases, and the junction held 9 bases outside the gene matches. Germline V gene sequence: CDR1 LGHDT, CDR2 YNNKEL (reference sequence). The CDR3 has 16 amino acids.

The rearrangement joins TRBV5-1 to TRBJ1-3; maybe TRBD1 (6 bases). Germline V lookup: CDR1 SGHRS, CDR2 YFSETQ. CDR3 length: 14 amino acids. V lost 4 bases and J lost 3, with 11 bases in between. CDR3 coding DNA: TGCGCCAGCAGCCCGGGGGGCGGTGGAAACACCATATATTTT. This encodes CASSPGGGGNTIYF.

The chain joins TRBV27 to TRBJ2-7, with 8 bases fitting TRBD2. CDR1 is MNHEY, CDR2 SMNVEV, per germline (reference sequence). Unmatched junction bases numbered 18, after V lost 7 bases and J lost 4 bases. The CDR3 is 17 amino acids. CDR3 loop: CASIVMARGGENYEQYF. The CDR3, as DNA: TGTGCCAGCATAGTTATGGCTCGGGGGGGGGAGAATTACGAGCAGTACTTC.

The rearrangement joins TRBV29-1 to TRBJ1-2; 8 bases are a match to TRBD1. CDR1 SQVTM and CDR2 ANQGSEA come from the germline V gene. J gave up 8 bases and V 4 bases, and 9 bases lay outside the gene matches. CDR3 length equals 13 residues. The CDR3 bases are TGCAGCGTTGGGGGGACAGGTGGCGGAGGCTACACCTTC. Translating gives CSVGGTGGGGYTF.

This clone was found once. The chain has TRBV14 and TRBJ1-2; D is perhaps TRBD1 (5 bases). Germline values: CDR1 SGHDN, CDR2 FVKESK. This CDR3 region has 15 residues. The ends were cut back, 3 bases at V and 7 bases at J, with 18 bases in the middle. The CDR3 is CASSQYGGEIGGYTF. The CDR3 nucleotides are TGTGCCAGCAGCCAGTACGGGGGGGAAATAGGTGGCTACACCTTC.

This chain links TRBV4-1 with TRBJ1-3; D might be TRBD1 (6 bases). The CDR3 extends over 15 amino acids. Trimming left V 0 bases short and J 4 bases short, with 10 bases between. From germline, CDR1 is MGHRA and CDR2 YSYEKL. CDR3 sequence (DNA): TGCGCCAGCAGCCAAGAAGGGCAGGGGGGAAACACCATATATTTT. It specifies CASSQEGQGGNTIYF.

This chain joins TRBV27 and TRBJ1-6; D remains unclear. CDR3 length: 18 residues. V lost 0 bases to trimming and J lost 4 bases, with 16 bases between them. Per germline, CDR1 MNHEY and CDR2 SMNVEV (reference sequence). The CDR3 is CASSLSIPAETYNSPLHF. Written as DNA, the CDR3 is TGTGCCAGCAGTTTATCGATTCCAGCGGAAACTTATAATTCACCCCTCCACTTT.